This entry lists 24 T cell receptor beta chains sequenced from one sample in a study of technical replicates of blood from four donors. Generated by immunoSEQ multiplex PCR, the TCRdb table keeps only in-frame clones and is missing some. The sample holds 80,000 to 100,000 clones, roughly 96% seen once. The sequenced material came from T cells isolated from PBMCs. These receptors were collected from a human donor in good health.

This chain links TRBV9 with TRBJ1-1; 7 bases agree with TRBD1. Trimming cost V 10 bases and J 4 bases; bases outside gene matches: 13. CDR3 length: 14 amino acids. The germline V gene encodes CDR1 SGDLS and CDR2 YYNGEE. The CDR3 DNA reads TGTGCCTCAGAAGGAGGGGGCTTGGGCACTGAAGCTTTCTTT. Its protein is CASEGGGLGTEAFF. Looking up the rest from reference TRBV9 and TRBJ1-1 gives the full variable domain: DSGVTQTPKHLITATGQRVTLRCSPRSGDLSVYWYQQSLDQGLQFLIQYYNGEERAKGNILERFSAQQFPDLHSELNLSSLELGDSALYFCASEGGGLGTEAFFGQGTRLTVV.

The V call is TRBV6-5, the J call TRBJ1-1, with a possible D match to TRBD1 (5 bases). Germline lookup yields CDR1 MNHEY and CDR2 SVGAGI. This CDR3 is 14 amino acids long. V lost 5 bases and J 1 base, leaving 11 bases between the germline ends. The CDR3 protein is CASSRPTGNTEAFF. The CDR3 coding sequence is TGTGCCAGCAGTCGCCCAACAGGGAACACTGAAGCTTTCTTT.

The chain combines TRBV10-2 with TRBJ1-1; tentatively, D is TRBD1 (5 bases). The V end lost 5 bases, the J end lost 5 bases, and 6 bases lay between the germline ends. In germline, CDR1 is WSHSY, CDR2 SAAADI. The CDR3 loop spans 11 amino acids. The CDR3 sequence is CASSRGTEAFF. The CDR3 coding sequence is TGCGCCAGCAGTAGGGGTACTGAAGCTTTCTTT.

V and J are TRBV11-2 and TRBJ2-7, with 7 bases lining up with TRBD1. The CDR3 has 15 amino acids. Trimming took 4 bases from V and 4 from J; bases not matched to a gene: 10. CDR1 and CDR2 (germline): SGHAT, FQNNGV. The CDR3, as DNA: TGTGCCAGCAGCTCTCTTAGTGGGACAGCTTACGAGCAGTACTTC. Its translation is CASSSLSGTAYEQYF.

The rearrangement joins TRBV2 to TRBJ1-2; 9 bases are a match to TRBD1. The CDR3 totals 16 residues. V dropped 7 bases and J dropped 1; count of bases not matched to a gene: 10. Germline V gene lookup returns CDR1 SNHLY and CDR2 FYNNEI. This chain's CDR3 is CASTSGQGTINYGYTF. CDR3 bases: TGTGCCAGCACCTCTGGACAGGGGACGATTAACTATGGCTACACCTTC.

V and J are TRBV14 and TRBJ1-1; D is undetermined. The CDR3 consists of 12 residues. Germline V gene data show CDR1 as SGHDN and CDR2 as FVKESK. V lost 1 base and J lost 7, with 7 bases in between. CDR3 nucleotides: TGTGCCAGCAGCCAAGTATACAGTGAAGCTTTCTTT. Protein sequence: CASSQVYSEAFF.

This chain links TRBV19 with TRBJ2-1; D ambiguous. The V end lost 0 bases, the J end lost 7 bases, and 10 bases lay between the germline ends. Germline V gives CDR1 LNHDA, CDR2 SQIVND (reference sequence). The CDR3 is made up of 14 amino acids. CDR3 in amino acids: CASSIDLETNEQFF. DNA of the CDR3: TGTGCCAGTAGTATAGATTTAGAGACAAATGAGCAGTTCTTC.

The chain is built from TRBV27 and TRBJ1-2, with a tentative D call TRBD1 (6 bases). Trimming removed 7 bases from V and 8 bases from J, with 14 bases in between. The V gene's germline CDR1 is MNHEY and CDR2 SMNVEV (reference sequence). This CDR3 comprises 12 residues. CDR3 DNA sequence: TGTGCCAGCATGGGGGGGCAATACGGCTACACCTTC. This codes for CASMGGQYGYTF.

V gene TRBV4-3 combines with J gene TRBJ2-7; D possibly corresponds to TRBD1 (6 bases). Germline V gives CDR1 LGHNA, CDR2 YSLEER. Trimming removed 2 bases from V and 3 bases from J, with 14 bases in between. This CDR3 comprises 15 residues. CDR3 in DNA: TGCGCCAGCAGCCAATTTCCGGGACACAGCTACGAGCAGTACTTC. It is translated as CASSQFPGHSYEQYF.

The chain employs TRBV27 and TRBJ2-2; D is perhaps TRBD1 (6 bases). From germline, CDR1 is MNHEY and CDR2 SMNVEV (reference sequence). This CDR3 region has 16 residues. V shed 3 bases and J shed 5 bases, with 16 bases lying between them. CDR3 DNA: TGTGCCAGCAGTTTTTTTTACAGGGTAAAGACCGGGGAGCTGTTTTTT. Translation gives CASSFFYRVKTGELFF.

This clone was seen many times. The chain is built from TRBV6-6 and TRBJ2-5; 13 bases are shared with TRBD2. V gave up 7 bases and J gave up 3 bases; unmatched junction bases: 5. CDR3 size: 15 residues. CDR1 MNHNY and CDR2 SVGAGI come from the germline V gene (reference sequence). DNA of the CDR3: TGTGCCAGCACTATGACTAGCGGGGGGAAAGAGACCCAGTACTTC. It yields the protein CASTMTSGGKETQYF.

The V call is TRBV2, the J call TRBJ2-7, with D perhaps TRBD2 (6 bases). Germline V gene sequence: CDR1 SNHLY, CDR2 FYNNEI. The CDR3 spans 15 residues. V lost 4 bases and J 0 bases, leaving 13 bases between the germline ends. CDR3 protein: CASSVSSVSSYEQYF. The CDR3 DNA follows: TGTGCCAGCAGTGTTTCTAGCGTGAGCTCCTACGAGCAGTACTTC.

The rearrangement links TRBV11-3 to TRBJ2-1; tentative D call: TRBD1 (5 bases). This CDR3 is 15 amino acids long. Trimming removed 3 bases from V and 3 bases from J, with 12 bases in between. Looked up from germline, CDR1 is SGHNT and CDR2 is YENEEA. CDR3 protein: CASSFRMGLYNEQFF. DNA of the CDR3: TGTGCCAGCAGCTTTCGGATGGGGCTCTACAATGAGCAGTTCTTC.

This chain joins TRBV28 and TRBJ1-2, with a possible D match to TRBD1 (5 bases). Trimming stripped 1 base from V and 9 bases from J, with 21 bases between. The CDR3 runs 16 residues. CDR1 is MDHEN and CDR2 is SYDVKM in the germline V gene. For the CDR3, the DNA is TGTGCCAGCAGTTTATCAGCGCATGGCCAGGGAATAAGCTACACCTTC. Translation: CASSLSAHGQGISYTF.

The V call is TRBV4-2, the J call TRBJ1-2, with 8 bases lining up with TRBD1. The CDR3 covers 15 residues. J lost 8 bases, V lost 1 base, and 9 bases had no gene match. Looked up from germline, CDR1 is LGHNA and CDR2 is YNFKEQ. The CDR3 region has the DNA TGTGCCAGCAGCCAAGCTGAGTGGACAGGGAAAGGCTACACCTTC. Its translation: CASSQAEWTGKGYTF.

This sequence joins TRBV6-6 and TRBJ2-3, with TRBD1 as a possible D gene (6 bases). Trimming took 11 bases from V and 5 from J, leaving 14 bases between them. CDR3 length equals 12 residues. CDR1 and CDR2 from the germline V gene are MNHNY and SVGAGI (reference sequence). CDR3 in DNA: TGTGCCGGTTCACAGGGCGGAGATACGCAGTATTTT. It is translated as CAGSQGGDTQYF.

The table lists this clone with a count of one. CDR3 nucleotides: TGCGCCAGCAGCTTGGGGCAGATTCAAGAGACCCAGTACTTC. It yields the protein CASSLGQIQETQYF. This chain joins TRBV5-1 and TRBJ2-5; D gene ambiguous. Germline-derived CDR1 and CDR2 are SGHRS and YFSETQ. V was pared by 0 bases and J by 2 bases, with 8 bases between. CDR3 size: 14 residues. The full variable domain, its missing parts supplied by reference TRBV5-1 and TRBJ2-5, is KAGVTQTPRYLIKTRGQQVTLSCSPISGHRSVSWYQQTPGQGLQFLFEYFSETQRNKGNFPGRFSGRQFSNSRSEMNVSTLELGDSALYLCASSLGQIQETQYFGPGTRLLVL.

This clone occurred a few times. J is TRBJ2-2 and V is TRBV9; D may be TRBD2 (5 bases). Per germline, CDR1 SGDLS and CDR2 YYNGEE. Between the trimmed V and J ends, which lost 7 bases and 1 base, there was a span of 8 bases. The CDR3 spans 13 residues. CDR3 residues: CASGRENTGELFF. In DNA, the CDR3 is TGTGCCAGCGGACGGGAGAACACCGGGGAGCTGTTTTTT.

The sample holds one count of this clone. The chain combines TRBV5-1 with TRBJ2-7; 7 bases line up with TRBD2. J was trimmed by 0 bases and V by 1 base; bases with no gene match: 4. Germline CDR1 and CDR2: SGHRS and YFSETQ. The CDR3 has 15 amino acids. The CDR3: CASSLTGGSSYEQYF. CDR3 nucleotides: TGCGCCAGCAGCTTGACAGGCGGGAGCTCCTACGAGCAGTACTTC.

V usage is TRBV2 and J usage is TRBJ1-2, with TRBD1 as a possible D gene (5 bases). This CDR3 spans 12 amino acids. V was shortened by 0 bases and J by 10 bases, with 9 bases between the two germline ends. Germline loops: CDR1 SNHLY, CDR2 FYNNEI. CDR3 sequence: CASSEAIRDYTF. In DNA form, the CDR3 reads TGTGCCAGCAGTGAAGCGATCAGGGACTACACCTTC.

V is TRBV27 and J is TRBJ2-7, with 11 positions matching TRBD1. This CDR3 is built from 15 residues. CDR1 is MNHEY and CDR2 is SMNVEV in the germline V gene (reference sequence). Germline trimming cut 5 bases from V and 4 bases from J; bases unmatched to any gene: 7. The CDR3 loop reads CASSLGTGGWYEQYF. The CDR3 DNA follows: TGTGCCAGCAGTCTAGGGACAGGGGGTTGGTACGAGCAGTACTTC.

V is TRBV7-8 and J is TRBJ2-7, with TRBD1 matching over 7 bases. This CDR3 is 18 amino acids long. V trimming: 2 bases; J trimming: 4 bases; junction bases outside the gene matches: 17. The germline V gene encodes CDR1 SGHVS and CDR2 FQNEAQ. The CDR3 coding sequence is TGTGCCAGCAGCTTATTATTTCCCGGGACAGAGGAGAGTTACGAGCAGTACTTC. The encoded protein is CASSLLFPGTEESYEQYF.

V is TRBV19 and J is TRBJ2-7; D perhaps matches TRBD2 (5 bases). The V end lost 0 bases, the J end lost 4 bases, and 10 bases lay between the germline ends. Germline-derived CDR1 and CDR2 are LNHDA and SQIVND (reference sequence). The CDR3 length is 14 residues. CDR3 residues: CASSIDIGGYEQYF. CDR3 in DNA: TGTGCCAGTAGTATAGATATCGGCGGGTACGAGCAGTACTTC.

J is TRBJ2-1 and V is TRBV4-1, with D unresolved. V lost 1 base and J 8 bases, leaving 3 bases between the germline ends. The length of the CDR3 is 11 residues. Germline V lookup: CDR1 MGHRA, CDR2 YSYEKL. The CDR3 sequence is CASSQADEQFF. CDR3 DNA sequence: TGCGCCAGCAGCCAAGCAGATGAGCAGTTCTTC.